The rows below give T cell receptor beta chains drawn from one sample of a study of tissue T cells after allogeneic stem cell transplantation. The data were produced by immunoSEQ multiplex PCR, yet TCRdb's version contains in-frame clones alone and is incomplete. The sample shows just over 4,000 clones, under 70% of them seen only once. The sequencing used tissue from the esophagus, collected at autopsy. The receptors originated from a female donor aged 60 or older with lung cancer. Both conserved end residues are part of each CDR3. Fields, in order: V gene, D gene, J gene, clone size, CDR3 DNA, CDR3 protein. A D gene is named only where the DNA matches it firmly. Size values are once, few and many counts, or a class for expanded clones, and some rows have none.

TRBV7-8	NA	TRBJ2-7	NA	TGTGCCAGCAGCTTGGACTATTCCTACGAGCAGTACTTC	CASSLDYSYEQYF
TRBV2	TRBD1	TRBJ2-7	NA	TGTGCCAGCATACGGACAGGTTTGGGTCTACTCTACGAGCAGTACTTC	CASIRTGLGLLYEQYF
TRBV19	NA	TRBJ2-1	NA	TGTGCCAGTAGTCCGGGACCCTACACCTACAATGAGCAGTTCTTC	CASSPGPYTYNEQFF
TRBV7-9	TRBD1	TRBJ2-1	NA	TGTGCCAGCAGGACCGGGACAGGGGGCTACAATGAGCAGTTCTTC	CASRTGTGGYNEQFF
TRBV11-1	NA	TRBJ1-1	NA	TGTGCCAGCAGCTTAAACAGATATAACACTGAAGCTTTCTTT	CASSLNRYNTEAFF
TRBV7-2	TRBD2	TRBJ2-1	few	TGTGCCAGCAGCCCTAGACTAGCCACGGCTCGGGATGAGCAGTTCTTC	CASSPRLATARDEQFF
TRBV7-8	TRBD2	TRBJ2-7	NA	TGTGCCAGCAGCTTACGACTAGCGGGAGCCTACGAGCAGTACTTC	CASSLRLAGAYEQYF
TRBV11-3	TRBD2	TRBJ2-4	few	TGTGCCAGCGGCCATCGGGCGGGGGGCCCTCAGTACTTC	CASGHRAGGPQYF
TRBV3-1/TRBV3-2	TRBD2	TRBJ2-5	NA	TGTGCCAGCAGCCAAGATTCTGGGCTAGCGGGGGTGGAGACCCAGTACTTC	CASSQDSGLAGVETQYF
TRBV3-1/TRBV3-2	NA	TRBJ1-3	NA	TGTGCCAGCAGCCGTCAGATTCCTTTACACGCACGAAACACCATATATTTT	CASSRQIPLHARNTIYF
TRBV11-2	NA	TRBJ2-1	NA	TGTGCCAGCAGCTTAGTGACGGTTGTCGGCTCCTACAATGAGCAGTTCTTC	CASSLVTVVGSYNEQFF
TRBV11-3	NA	TRBJ2-7	NA	TGTGCCAGCAGCTTAGGGGACGGTACAGGAAGGAGCTACGAGCAGTACTTC	CASSLGDGTGRSYEQYF
TRBV29-1	TRBD1	TRBJ2-2	NA	TGCAGTGTTGAAGGCCTCGGGACAGGGGGGACCGGGGAGCTGTTTTTT	CSVEGLGTGGTGELFF
TRBV10-3	NA	TRBJ1-2	medium-sized	TGTGCCATCAGTGAGCAAACTAACTATGGCTACACCTTC	CAISEQTNYGYTF
TRBV29-1	TRBD1	TRBJ2-1	once	TGCAGCCAGGGACAGGGCAATGAGCAGTTCTTC	CSQGQGNEQFF
TRBV29-1	TRBD1	TRBJ1-4	NA	TGCAGCAGCCGGGACAGGGGTGAAAAACTGTTTTTT	CSSRDRGEKLFF
TRBV4-1	NA	TRBJ2-2	NA	TGCGCCAGCAGCCAAGGACTAGGGGGAAGCGGCCCACTTGGGGAGCTGTTTTTT	CASSQGLGGSGPLGELFF
TRBV12-3/TRBV12-4	NA	TRBJ2-1	NA	TGTGCCAGCAGTTTTTGGGGGGATGAGCAGTTCTTC	CASSFWGDEQFF
TRBV7-2	TRBD1	TRBJ1-5	few	TGTGCCAGCAGCGCCCGAACAGGGGGCCTCCAGGAGCCCCAGCATTTT	CASSARTGGLQEPQHF
TRBV4-2	NA	TRBJ2-7	once	TGTGCCAGCAGCCAAGAAATCGAACCGGTCGAACCGCCGGAGGGATTGTACGAGCAGTACTTC	CASSQEIEPVEPPEGLYEQYF
TRBV14	NA	TRBJ2-1	NA	TGTGCCAGCAGCCCCTGGGACTCCAGCGTAGTCTACAATGAGCAGTTCTTC	CASSPWDSSVVYNEQFF
TRBV7-9	NA	TRBJ2-3	once	TGTGCCAGCAGCTTACAATTGGGGGGATCAGATACGCAGTATTTT	CASSLQLGGSDTQYF
TRBV7-3	NA	TRBJ1-1	NA	TGTGCCAGCAGCTTAGGCCAAAACACTGAAGCTTTCTTT	CASSLGQNTEAFF
TRBV30	NA	TRBJ2-6	NA	TGTGCCTGCGGAATCAACGGGGCCAACGTCCTGACTTTC	CACGINGANVLTF